Listed here are 16 T cell receptor beta chains from one sample, sequenced in a study of blood T cells in healthy people across ages. PCR was performed a second time for about 7 to 11 cycles using a sample-barcoded 5' primer and a J-beta primer mix. Each CDR3 protein is one row after TCRdb ran MiXCR on the 5' RACE reads. The sample comprises 1.5 million to 2 million distinct CDR3 sequences, about 32% of which are singletons, and around 11% rests with the top ten. Input material: blood. These receptors were taken from a woman aged 25-40 years in good health.

The rearrangement uses TRBV9 and TRBJ2-1, with 7 nucleotides matching TRBD1. Germline CDR1 and CDR2: SGDLS and YYNGEE. Trimming removed 4 bases from V and 4 bases from J; junction bases left unmatched: 11. This CDR3 region has 16 residues. This CDR3 is CASSPSTGNFYNEQFF. DNA of the CDR3: TGTGCCAGCAGCCCTTCGACAGGGAACTTTTACAATGAGCAGTTCTTC.

The rearrangement uses TRBV14 and TRBJ2-7; TRBD1 matches 8 bases. V lost 0 bases, J lost 2 bases, and 9 bases stayed unmatched. The CDR3 extends over 17 amino acids. CDR1 is SGHDN and CDR2 is FVKESK in the germline V gene. The CDR3 reads CASSQEGETGDPYEQYF. The CDR3 nucleotides are TGTGCCAGCAGCCAAGAAGGAGAGACAGGGGATCCCTACGAGCAGTACTTC.

This clonotype was seen a few times. The chain has TRBV6-1 and TRBJ1-2; D not certain. Germline V lookup: CDR1 MNHNS, CDR2 SASEGT. This CDR3 is 13 amino acids long. V lost 1 base, J lost 7 bases, and 10 bases lay in between. The CDR3 protein is CASSEGGAGGYTF. DNA for the CDR3: TGTGCCAGCAGTGAAGGGGGAGCGGGTGGCTACACCTTC.

The chain is built from TRBV6-2 or TRBV6-3 and TRBJ1-1; no reliable D call. The germline V gene encodes CDR1 MNHEY and CDR2 SVGEGT. The germline V and J ends were trimmed by 5 bases and 3 bases, with 16 bases remaining between them. The CDR3 length is 15 residues. CDR3 protein: CASSTRNNWDTEAFF. The CDR3 DNA is TGTGCCAGCAGTACGCGAAACAATTGGGACACTGAAGCTTTCTTT.

This clonotype appeared a few times. The V and J genes are TRBV9 and TRBJ2-5; D remains ambiguous. The CDR3 sequence is 13 residues long. Trimming took 1 base from V and 3 from J, leaving 7 bases between them. Germline V gene data show CDR1 as SGDLS and CDR2 as YYNGEE. CDR3 in DNA: TGTGCCAGCAGCGTATCCCCAGAAGAGACCCAGTACTTC. This codes for CASSVSPEETQYF.

The sample holds a few counts of this clonotype. The chain couples TRBV4-1 to TRBJ2-5; perhaps TRBD2 as D (6 bases). The CDR3 is 16 amino acids. In germline, CDR1 is MGHRA, CDR2 YSYEKL. With 0 bases removed from V and 5 bases from J, the gap between germline ends came to 16 bases. CDR3 region: CASSQERGTLLETQYF. The CDR3 DNA follows: TGCGCCAGCAGCCAAGAAAGAGGGACTCTCTTGGAGACCCAGTACTTC.

This clonotype was observed a single time. The V call is TRBV5-4, the J call TRBJ2-5; TRBD2 might be the D (5 bases). The DNA end is more similar to TRBJ2-7, so the J call may be wrong. The CDR3 has 16 residues. From germline, CDR1 is SGHNT and CDR2 YYREEE (reference sequence). The CDR3 coding sequence is TGTGCCAGCAGCTCCCGGACTGGCAAACCTGTAGACGAGCAGTACTTC. This codes for CASSSRTGKPVDEQYF.

This clonotype came up a few times. The chain has TRBV20-1 and TRBJ2-7, with a weak D call TRBD2 (5 bases). The CDR3 has 17 residues. The V end was cut by 5 bases, the J end by 2 bases, with 25 bases between. CDR1 DFQATT and CDR2 SNEGSKA come from the germline V gene (reference sequence). The CDR3 is CSAFATFGVLQTYEQYF. The CDR3, as DNA: TGCAGTGCTTTTGCGACTTTCGGGGTTCTCCAGACCTACGAGCAGTACTTC.

A note on this clonotype: A much larger clone lies a single base off, so this may be a read error. The genes are TRBV29-1 and TRBJ2-7; 7 bases match TRBD1. The germline V gene encodes CDR1 SQVTM and CDR2 ANQGSEA. The CDR3 is 15 amino acids. The CDR3: CSIEGGYRGPYEQYF. The CDR3 coding sequence is TGCAGCATTGAAGGGGGCTACAGGGGTCCCTACGAGCAGTACTTC.

This rearrangement joins TRBV27 to TRBJ1-1; 10 nucleotides agree with TRBD1. The germline V gene encodes CDR1 MNHEY and CDR2 SMNVEV (reference sequence). The CDR3 contains 15 residues. Germline trimming cut 5 bases from V and 6 bases from J; bases unmatched to any gene: 9. CDR3 region: CASSPGTGELAEAFF. The DNA for the CDR3 is TGTGCCAGCAGTCCCGGGACAGGGGAGTTAGCTGAAGCTTTCTTT.

The gene calls are TRBV20-1 and TRBJ1-4; TRBD1 agrees at 9 bases. The CDR3 contains 13 residues. V gave up 5 bases and J gave up 8 bases; unmatched junction bases: 6. Germline CDR1 reads DFQATT; CDR2 reads SNEGSKA (reference sequence). The CDR3 DNA follows: TGCAGTGCTGGGGACAGGGTGCTCGAAAAACTGTTTTTT. Its translation is CSAGDRVLEKLFF.

This chain links TRBV20-1 with TRBJ1-4, with D hard to call. Trimming removed 0 bases from V and 4 bases from J, with 12 bases in between. Looked up from germline, CDR1 is DFQATT and CDR2 is SNEGSKA (reference sequence). The CDR3 is 15 residues long. CDR3: CSARERRMFNEKLFF. CDR3 DNA: TGCAGTGCTAGAGAAAGACGGATGTTTAATGAAAAACTGTTTTTT.

Regarding this clonotype: One junction end disagrees with the germline gene, perhaps due to a read error. The V and J genes are TRBV12-3 or TRBV12-4 and TRBJ2-7; D remains ambiguous. The CDR3 totals 15 residues. This chain's CDR3 is CASSFIGSGPYERYF. CDR3 in DNA: TGTGCCAGCAGTTTTATTGGCTCCGGCCCCTACGAGCGGTACTTC.

The chain links TRBV2 to TRBJ2-5; no clear D. With 11 bases removed from V and 1 base from J, the gap between germline ends came to 14 bases. CDR1 and CDR2 (germline): SNHLY, FYNNEI. The CDR3 runs to 13 residues. The chain's CDR3 is CAPKSGRQETQYF. DNA for the CDR3: TGTGCCCCAAAGTCAGGACGCCAAGAGACCCAGTACTTC.

Regarding this clonotype: Germline is not matched at one junction end, which may reflect a read error. The gene calls are TRBV20-1 and TRBJ2-7; 7 nucleotides align to TRBD2. The DNA end is more similar to TRBJ2-5, so the J call may be wrong. CDR1 DFQATT and CDR2 SNEGSKA come from the germline V gene (reference sequence). This CDR3 is 11 amino acids long. The CDR3 bases are TGCAATGCTTGGCGGGGGGAGACCCAGTACTTC. This gives the protein CNAWRGETQYF.

This clonotype was recorded a few times. This chain links TRBV13 with TRBJ1-4; maybe TRBD1 (5 bases). Germline CDR1 PRHDT, CDR2 FYEKMQ (reference sequence). Trimming took off 3 bases at V and 7 bases at J, with 9 bases between the two ends. The CDR3 is 13 amino acids. The DNA of the CDR3 is TGTGCCAGCAGCTTCCAGGGAGGTGAAAAACTGTTTTTT. It codes for CASSFQGGEKLFF.